The clone carrying this T cell receptor (beta chain) appeared many times. As yet, its antigen is unknown. The TCR beta CDR3 regions underwent amplification using RNA transcripts as the source. In the first-round RT-PCR of the TCR CDR3, the HTBI primer set was used. TCRdb passed the multiplex PCR reads through MiXCR, listing each CDR3 protein once. Found here are roughly 720,000 distinct CDR3 sequences, 17% of them singletons; the top ten hold roughly 15%. This sample is drawn from a study of T cells in Graves' hyperthyroidism and ophthalmopathy. Study background: Blood was drawn when the patient was first diagnosed and still untreated.

This CDR3 is 15 amino acids long. V lost 8 bases and J lost 2, with 17 bases in between. Germline CDR1 is SNHLY and CDR2 is FYNNEI. Study observations and caveats: Among thyroid clonotypes expanded above 0.001, most also appeared in blood.

This receptor was taken from a man aged 45-65 years with Graves' hyperthyroidism. This sequence joins TRBV2 and TRBJ2-3; D could derive from TRBD1 or TRBD2 (5 bases each). Sequenced input: blood. CDR3 residues: CASSSRDRYTDTQYF. In DNA form, the CDR3 reads TGTGCCAGCTCATCCCGGGACCGATACACAGATACGCAGTATTTT. Drawing the rest from reference TRBV2 and TRBJ2-3, the complete variable domain is EPEVTQTPSHQVTQMGQEVILRCVPISNHLYFYWYRQILGQKVEFLVSFYNNEISEKSEIFDDQFSVERPDGSNFTLKIRSTKLEDSAMYFCASSSRDRYTDTQYFGPGTRLTVL.